This T cell receptor (beta chain) was found in a study of cytotoxic CD8 clonotypes in ibrutinib-treated CLL. On this clone itself: Antigen specificity is unknown.

Study-wide points: Clonality (at baseline) was higher than in age-matched healthy donors and tracked circulating CD8+ T-cell counts.

Cryopreserved PBMCs provided around 1.9 micrograms of genomic DNA for the TCR beta libraries. The trim removed 0 bases at V and 4 bases at J, leaving 6 bases unmatched. Germline CDR1 and CDR2: SGHDT and YYEEEE. The CDR3 spans 15 residues. Some clones are missing from TCRdb's copy, which holds only in-frame ones; the method was immunoSEQ multiplex PCR. The sample contains about 270,000 clones, 60% to 80% of which appear only once. The clonotype was recovered from a human donor with chronic lymphocytic leukemia. The sequencing here drew on PBMCs, taken at disease progression, from a patient treated with ibrutinib. The chain recombines TRBV5-6 with TRBJ2-7, with 8 bases fitting TRBD1. The CDR3 is CASSLGGTGSYEQYF. The DNA of the CDR3 is TGTGCCAGCAGCTTGGGCGGGACAGGTTCTTACGAGCAGTACTTC. Based on the CDR3 plus reference TRBV5-6 and TRBJ2-7, the full variable domain is DAGVTQSPTHLIKTRGQQVTLRCSPKSGHDTVSWYQQALGQGPQFIFQYYEEEERQRGNFPDRFSGHQFPNYSSELNVNALLLGDSALYLCASSLGGTGSYEQYFGPGTRLTVT.